One sample yielded the 25 T cell receptor beta chains listed below, sequenced in a study of beta chain features in type 1 diabetes. Findings of the study overall: Shorter TCRB CDR3s, moderately but significantly so, marked every one of the four CD4+ subsets in Type 1 diabetes patients.

Their antigen targets remain unknown. Expressed TCRB transcripts got sequenced, as all isolated RNA was reverse transcribed. Clones were read by immunoSEQ multiplex PCR, and TCRdb kept only the in-frame ones, dropping some. The data contain hundreds of thousands of clones, over 11% of them seen just once; the ten biggest clones take up roughly 0.04%. The sequenced sample consisted of naive CD4+ T cells from blood. These receptors all stem from a man between 18 and 35 years old with type 1 diabetes.

The chain employs TRBV30 and TRBJ2-3; 10 nucleotides agree with TRBD2. The CDR3 loop spans 14 amino acids. Germline loops: CDR1 GTSNPN, CDR2 SVGIG (reference sequence). With V trimmed by 4 bases and J by 5 bases, 6 bases remained unmatched. In nucleotides, the CDR3 is TGTGCCTGGAATCTAGCGGGAGCTGGAGATACGCAGTATTTT. It is translated as CAWNLAGAGDTQYF.

The genes are TRBV7-2 and TRBJ2-3; 12 bases match TRBD2. V lost 5 bases, J lost 0 bases, and 3 bases stayed unmatched. This CDR3 is 16 amino acids long. Germline V gene sequence: CDR1 SGHTA, CDR2 FQGNSA. This chain's CDR3 is CASSPGLAGSTDTQYF. CDR3 sequence (DNA): TGTGCCAGCAGCCCTGGACTAGCGGGAAGCACAGATACGCAGTATTTT.

V gene TRBV5-1 combines with J gene TRBJ2-3, with 7 nucleotides matching TRBD2. V lost 7 bases to trimming and J lost 2 bases; unmatched junction nucleotides: 7. The germline CDR1 and CDR2 sequences are SGHRS and YFSETQ. The length of the CDR3 is 14 residues. CDR3 coding DNA: TGCGCCAGCCAGTTAGCGGGTAACACAGATACGCAGTATTTT. Translating gives CASQLAGNTDTQYF.

On this clone itself: At one boundary the junction diverges from the germline segment, which might be a read error. The rearrangement uses TRBV30 and TRBJ2-2; 7 bases are shared with TRBD2. This CDR3 has 12 amino acids. Germline V gene lookup returns CDR1 GTSNPN and CDR2 SVGIG (reference sequence). CDR3 residues: CAGREMAGELFF. Here the CDR3 DNA reads TGCGCTGGGAGGGAGATGGCCGGGGAGCTGTTTTTT.

The gene calls are TRBV28 and TRBJ2-5; D may be TRBD2 (6 bases). The CDR3 is made up of 13 amino acids. Germline CDR1 and CDR2: MDHEN and SYDVKM. Trimming took off 7 bases at V and 3 bases at J, with 12 bases between the two ends. The CDR3 DNA is TGTGCCAGCACCCAAGGGAGGAAAGAGACCCAGTACTTC. It encodes CASTQGRKETQYF. The full variable domain, its missing parts supplied by reference TRBV28 and TRBJ2-5, is DVKVTQSSRYLVKRTGEKVFLECVQDMDHENMFWYRQDPGLGLRLIYFSYDVKMKEKGDIPEGYSVSREKKERFSLILESASTNQTSMYLCASTQGRKETQYFGPGTRLLVL.

This clone was recorded a few times. This chain connects TRBV7-2 to TRBJ1-1, with D unclear. V dropped 3 bases and J dropped 2 bases, with 10 bases sitting between them. Germline CDR1 reads SGHTA; CDR2 reads FQGNSA. The CDR3 runs 14 residues. The CDR3 DNA sequence: TGTGCCAGCAGCTTCTCCGGGGTTAACACTGAAGCTTTCTTT. Amino acid sequence: CASSFSGVNTEAFF.

This clone appeared a few times. The chain carries TRBV11-2 and TRBJ2-1, with D unclear. The V and J ends lost 7 bases and 4 bases respectively, with 11 bases between them. The germline gives CDR1 SGHAT, CDR2 FQNNGV. CDR3 size: 13 residues. The CDR3 reads CASTPQRYNEQFF. The CDR3 nucleotides read TGTGCCAGCACACCACAGAGATACAATGAGCAGTTCTTC. Full variable domain (outside the CDR3, taken from reference TRBV11-2 and TRBJ2-1): EAGVAQSPRYKIIEKRQSVAFWCNPISGHATLYWYQQILGQGPKLLIQFQNNGVVDDSQLPKDRFSAERLKGVDSTLKIQPAKLEDSAVYLCASTPQRYNEQFFGPGTRLTVL.

This clone came up a few times. Other DNA sequences in the same sample also yield this CDR3. The chain combines TRBV7-2 with TRBJ2-3, with D hard to call. V was cut by 1 base and J by 5 bases, with 4 bases left in between. This CDR3 contains 12 residues. Germline V gene data show CDR1 as SGHTA and CDR2 as FQGNSA. CDR3 region: CASSLVRDTQYF. CDR3 DNA sequence: TGTGCCAGCAGCTTAGTAAGAGATACGCAGTATTTT.

As DNA, the CDR3 is TGCAGCGTTGGTCGTAGTGGGGGGGACTACACCTTC. It codes for CSVGRSGGDYTF. This chain links TRBV29-1 with TRBJ1-2; tentative D call: TRBD1 (5 bases). This CDR3 has 12 amino acids. V was cut by 4 bases and J by 10 bases, with 16 bases left in between. Germline V CDR1 and CDR2: SQVTM, ANQGSEA.

As regards this clone: Because the CDR3's place on the DNA is in doubt, the DNA is left out and the CDR3 is given as listed by TCRdb. Other DNA sequences from this sample encode an identical CDR3 as well. This chain uses TRBV29-1 with TRBJ2-3. The germline V gene encodes CDR1 SQVTM and CDR2 ANQGSEA. The CDR3 adds up to 11 amino acids, both ends counted. Here the CDR3 reads CSVGPGDTQYF.

This clone was counted only a few times. The genes are TRBV28 and TRBJ1-4; D remains ambiguous. Germline V gene sequence: CDR1 MDHEN, CDR2 SYDVKM. The CDR3 has 11 amino acids. With 6 bases removed from V and 6 bases from J, the gap between germline ends came to 5 bases. The CDR3 sequence is CASRQYEKLFF. In DNA form, the CDR3 reads TGTGCCAGCAGACAATATGAAAAACTGTTTTTT.

The table lists this clone with a few counts. The chain is built from TRBV28 and TRBJ2-1, with D possibly being TRBD2 (5 bases). Germline V gene data show CDR1 as MDHEN and CDR2 as SYDVKM. The V gene lost 4 bases and the J gene lost 7 bases, with 14 bases spanning the gap. The CDR3 totals 14 residues. CDR3 nucleotides: TGTGCCAGCAGTTCCCCCAGCGGTAGGAATGAGCAGTTCTTC. It specifies CASSSPSGRNEQFF.

As regards this clone: This sample also contains other DNA sequences that code for the same CDR3. The J gene is TRBJ1-2, the V gene TRBV30; D is uncertain. CDR3 length equals 14 residues. V was shortened by 4 bases and J by 9 bases, with 21 bases between the two germline ends. CDR1 and CDR2 (germline): GTSNPN, SVGIG (reference sequence). CDR3 sequence reads: CAWNFLRSGESYTF. CDR3 nucleotide sequence: TGTGCCTGGAACTTTCTCAGGAGCGGGGAAAGCTACACCTTC.

This clone was found a few times. The chain joins TRBV2 to TRBJ2-3, with D unclear. V gave up 6 bases and J gave up 6 bases, with 4 bases separating them. In germline, CDR1 is SNHLY, CDR2 FYNNEI. This CDR3 is built from 10 residues. CDR3 DNA: TGTGCCAGCAGAATGGATACGCAGTATTTT. Amino acids: CASRMDTQYF.

This clone came up a few times. The V gene is TRBV10-3, the J gene TRBJ2-3; TRBD1 matches 8 bases. CDR3 length: 13 amino acids. Germline V lookup: CDR1 ENHRY, CDR2 SYGVKD. V shed 10 bases and J 3 bases; nucleotides not matched to a gene: 6. CDR3 DNA sequence: TGTGCCACCAGGACAGGGAATACAGATACGCAGTATTTT. Its translation is CATRTGNTDTQYF.

Points on this clone: A much larger clone sits a single nucleotide away, making a read error possible. The CDR3 region is CASSITDTQYF. CDR3 nucleotide sequence: TGTGCCAGCAGCATCACAGATACGCAGTATTTT. This chain connects TRBV5-6 to TRBJ2-3; no clear D gene. Germline V gene data show CDR1 as SGHDT and CDR2 as YYEEEE. The germline V and J ends were trimmed by 4 bases and 2 bases, with 2 bases remaining between them. The CDR3 is 11 amino acids.

The sample holds a few counts of this clone. V gene TRBV28 combines with J gene TRBJ2-7; the D is unclear. The ends were cut back, 3 bases at V and 9 bases at J, with 9 bases in the middle. Germline V gene lookup returns CDR1 MDHEN and CDR2 SYDVKM. The length of the CDR3 is 11 residues. CDR3 region: CASSLNVRQYF. In DNA, the CDR3 is TGTGCCAGCAGTTTGAACGTAAGGCAGTACTTC.

A few counts support this clone. The rearrangement links TRBV2 to TRBJ1-5, with D hard to call. Germline CDR1 is SNHLY and CDR2 is FYNNEI. Deletions cut 4 bases from V and 2 bases from J, with 9 bases between. This CDR3 has 14 residues. CDR3 sequence: CASSVSFGNQPQHF. Written as DNA, the CDR3 is TGTGCCAGCAGTGTTAGTTTCGGCAATCAGCCCCAGCATTTT.

This clone was seen only a few times. The chain links TRBV9 to TRBJ2-7; 7 bases map to TRBD1. V trimming: 0 bases; J trimming: 6 bases; junction bases outside the gene matches: 12. The CDR3 is made up of 16 amino acids. CDR1 and CDR2 from the germline V gene are SGDLS and YYNGEE. The CDR3 region has the DNA TGTGCCAGCAGCGTAGGATGGAACAGGGGTATCCTCGAGCAGTACTTC. It encodes CASSVGWNRGILEQYF.

There are a few counts of this clone. V is TRBV27 and J is TRBJ2-1; 12 nucleotides agree with TRBD2. Germline lookup yields CDR1 MNHEY and CDR2 SMNVEV (reference sequence). This CDR3 has 15 residues. Germline trimming cut 6 bases from V and 9 bases from J; bases unmatched to any gene: 9. Here the CDR3 DNA reads TGTGCCAGCAGCGATCGCAGACTAGCGGGAGTTGAGCAGTTCTTC. It codes for CASSDRRLAGVEQFF.

V gene TRBV29-1 combines with J gene TRBJ1-1, with a weak D call TRBD1 (5 bases). Trimming stripped 7 bases from V and 3 bases from J, with 15 bases between. CDR1 and CDR2 from the germline V gene are SQVTM and ANQGSEA. CDR3 length: 13 amino acids. This CDR3 reads CSASSGADTEAFF. DNA for the CDR3: TGCAGCGCGTCGTCTGGGGCTGACACTGAAGCTTTCTTT.

This clone has a handful of counts. This chain joins TRBV13 and TRBJ1-5; 9 bases are a match to TRBD1. Germline values: CDR1 PRHDT, CDR2 FYEKMQ (reference sequence). The CDR3 spans 20 residues. V dropped 2 bases and J dropped 0; count of bases not matched to a gene: 14. The CDR3 region has the DNA TGTGCCAGCAGCTTATCCCGTCCGGGACAGGGCCGATATAGCAATCAGCCCCAGCATTTT. It specifies CASSLSRPGQGRYSNQPQHF.

The chain has TRBV5-4 and TRBJ2-7, with TRBD2 identical over 10 bases. The CDR3 is 19 residues long. The V gene's germline CDR1 is SGHNT and CDR2 YYREEE (reference sequence). Trimming took 4 bases from V and 4 from J; bases not matched to a gene: 20. For the CDR3, the DNA is TGTGCCAGCAGCCGCCAGGTAGCAGGCCTAGCGGGAGTCTGGTACGAGCAGTACTTC. Translated: CASSRQVAGLAGVWYEQYF.

CDR3 protein: CASTQAGGPGNTIYF. The DNA for the CDR3 is TGTGCCAGCACCCAAGCTGGGGGGCCTGGAAACACCATATATTTT. V gene TRBV7-9 combines with J gene TRBJ1-3; tentative D call: TRBD1 (6 bases). Germline V lookup: CDR1 SEHNR, CDR2 FQNEAQ (reference sequence). V was trimmed by 7 bases and J by 2 bases, leaving 15 bases between them. The CDR3 is made up of 15 amino acids.

This clone came up a few times. This rearrangement joins TRBV29-1 to TRBJ2-1; weak D call: TRBD1 (7 bases). Germline values: CDR1 SQVTM, CDR2 ANQGSEA. Deletions cut 3 bases from V and 8 bases from J, with 11 bases between. The CDR3 is made up of 12 amino acids. The CDR3 nucleotides read TGCAGCGTTGACAGGGGGGTAGATGAGCAGTTCTTC. It yields the protein CSVDRGVDEQFF.